This T cell receptor beta chain was sequenced for a study of blood T cells in healthy people across ages. Study observations and caveats: It was not known whether donors were CMV positive (a possible confounder of expanded clonotype changes).

Using a J-beta primer mix together with a sample-barcoded 5' primer, a second PCR was run for roughly 6 to 11 cycles. MiXCR was run by TCRdb on the 5' RACE reads, yielding one entry per CDR3 protein. The table includes about 1,500,000 distinct CDR3 sequences, approximately 38% detected once. This CDR3 region has 16 residues. Germline-derived CDR1 and CDR2 are KGHSH and LQKENI. V gave up 3 bases and J gave up 7 bases; unmatched junction bases: 6. Remarks on this clonotype: Its target is unknown.

The source of this sequence is a woman between 18 and 29 years old in good health. This sequence joins TRBV18 and TRBJ2-1; 13 bases fit TRBD2. Source material: blood. The CDR3 nucleotides read TGTGCCAGCTCACCCAGAGGACTAGCGGGAGAAAATGAGCAGTTCTTC. Encoded protein: CASSPRGLAGENEQFF.